This TCR beta chain stems from a study of cytomegalovirus exposure and HLA in healthy donors. Study as a whole: Out of 398 genotyped donors, about 80% belonged to the Caucasian-associated ancestry cluster.

With 60 Vbeta and 13 Jbeta primers, the PCR was carried out. TCRdb's copy holds only in-frame clones and misses some; the assay was immunoSEQ multiplex PCR. The sample shows 120,000 to 150,000 clones, 80% of them seen only once. Sequencing was carried out using PBMCs. The receptor's source is a female donor in good health and CMV-seronegative.

The CDR3 loop reads CASSPDRPGNTIYF. CDR3 nucleotide sequence: TGTGCCAGCAGCCCGGACAGGCCTGGAAACACCATATATTTT. V gene TRBV5-4 combines with J gene TRBJ1-3; 7 bases line up with TRBD1. The CDR3 covers 14 residues. Trimming removed 4 bases from V and 2 bases from J; junction bases left unmatched: 3. Germline V CDR1 and CDR2: SGHNT, YYREEE (reference sequence).